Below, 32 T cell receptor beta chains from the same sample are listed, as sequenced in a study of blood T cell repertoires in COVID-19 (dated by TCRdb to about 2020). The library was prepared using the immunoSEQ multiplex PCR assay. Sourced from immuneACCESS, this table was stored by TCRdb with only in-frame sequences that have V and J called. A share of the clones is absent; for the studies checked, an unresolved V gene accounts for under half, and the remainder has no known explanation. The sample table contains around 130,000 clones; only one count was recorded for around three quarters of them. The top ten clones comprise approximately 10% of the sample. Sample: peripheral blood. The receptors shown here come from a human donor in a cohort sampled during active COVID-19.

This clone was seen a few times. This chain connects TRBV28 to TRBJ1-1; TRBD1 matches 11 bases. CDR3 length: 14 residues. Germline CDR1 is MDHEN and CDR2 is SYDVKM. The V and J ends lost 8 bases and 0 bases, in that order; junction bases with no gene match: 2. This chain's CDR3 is CASGTGGLNTEAFF. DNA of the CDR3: TGTGCCAGCGGGACAGGGGGACTGAACACTGAAGCTTTCTTT.

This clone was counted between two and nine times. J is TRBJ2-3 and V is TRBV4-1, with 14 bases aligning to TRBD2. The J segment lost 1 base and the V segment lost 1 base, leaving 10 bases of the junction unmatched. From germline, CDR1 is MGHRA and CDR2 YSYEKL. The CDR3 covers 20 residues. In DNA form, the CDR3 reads TGCGCCAGCAGCCAAGTTATGAGACTAGCGGGGGGGCGCGGCACAGATACGCAGTATTTT. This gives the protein CASSQVMRLAGGRGTDTQYF.

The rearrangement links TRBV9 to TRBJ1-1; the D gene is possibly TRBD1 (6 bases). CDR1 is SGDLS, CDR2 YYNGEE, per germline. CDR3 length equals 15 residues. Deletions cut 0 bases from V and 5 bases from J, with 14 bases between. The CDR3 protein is CASSVGLGAQTEAFF. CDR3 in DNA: TGTGCCAGCAGCGTAGGGCTGGGGGCGCAGACTGAAGCTTTCTTT.

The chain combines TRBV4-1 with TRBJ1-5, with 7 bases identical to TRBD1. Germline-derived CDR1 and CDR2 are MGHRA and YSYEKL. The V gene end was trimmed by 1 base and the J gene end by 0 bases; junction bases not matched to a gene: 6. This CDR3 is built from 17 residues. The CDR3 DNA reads TGCGCCAGCAGCCAAGTACTAGGGACAGTTAGCAATCAGCCCCAGCATTTT. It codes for CASSQVLGTVSNQPQHF.

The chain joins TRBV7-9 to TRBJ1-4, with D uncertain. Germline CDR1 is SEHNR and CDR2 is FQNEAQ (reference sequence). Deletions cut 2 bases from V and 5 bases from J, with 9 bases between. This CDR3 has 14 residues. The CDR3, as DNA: TGTGCCAGCAGCTTATCCACACAGAATGAAAAACTGTTTTTT. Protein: CASSLSTQNEKLFF.

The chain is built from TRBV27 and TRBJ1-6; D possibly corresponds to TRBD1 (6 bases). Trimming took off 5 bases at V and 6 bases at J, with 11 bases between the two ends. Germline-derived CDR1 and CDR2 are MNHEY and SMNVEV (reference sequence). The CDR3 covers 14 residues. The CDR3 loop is CASSVRGGNSPLHF. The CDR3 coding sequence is TGTGCCAGCAGTGTCAGGGGTGGTAATTCACCCCTCCACTTT.

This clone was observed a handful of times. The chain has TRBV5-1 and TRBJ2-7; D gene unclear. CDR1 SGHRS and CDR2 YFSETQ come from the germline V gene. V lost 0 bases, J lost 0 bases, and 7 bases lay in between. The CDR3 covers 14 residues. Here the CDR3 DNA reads TGCGCCAGCAGCTTGGGGGCACCCTCCTACGAGCAGTACTTC. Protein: CASSLGAPSYEQYF.

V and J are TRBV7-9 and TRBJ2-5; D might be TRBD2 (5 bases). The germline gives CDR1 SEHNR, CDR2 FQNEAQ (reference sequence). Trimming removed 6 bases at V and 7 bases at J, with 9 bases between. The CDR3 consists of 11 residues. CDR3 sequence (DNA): TGTGCCAGCAGGTTACGGGGGACCCAGTACTTC. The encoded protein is CASRLRGTQYF.

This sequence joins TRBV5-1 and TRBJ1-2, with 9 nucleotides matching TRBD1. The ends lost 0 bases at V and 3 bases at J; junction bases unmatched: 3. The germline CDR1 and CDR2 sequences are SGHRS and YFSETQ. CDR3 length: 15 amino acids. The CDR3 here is CASSLDRQGDYGYTF. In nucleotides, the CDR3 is TGCGCCAGCAGCTTGGATCGACAGGGGGACTATGGCTACACCTTC.

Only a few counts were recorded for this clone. The CDR3 DNA reads TGTGCCAGCAGCCCCGGGACAGGGGGCGATTACGAGCAGTACTTC. It translates to CASSPGTGGDYEQYF. The V gene is TRBV7-6, the J gene TRBJ2-7, with 12 bases identical to TRBD1. This CDR3 contains 15 residues. Trimming removed 5 bases from V and 4 bases from J; junction bases left unmatched: 6. Germline V gene data show CDR1 as SGHVS and CDR2 as FNYEAQ. Based on the CDR3 plus reference TRBV7-6 and TRBJ2-7, the full variable domain is GAGVSQSPRYKVTKRGQDVALRCDPISGHVSLYWYRQALGQGPEFLTYFNYEAQQDKSGLPNDRFSAERPEGSISTLTIQRTEQRDSAMYRCASSPGTGGDYEQYFGPGTRLTVT.

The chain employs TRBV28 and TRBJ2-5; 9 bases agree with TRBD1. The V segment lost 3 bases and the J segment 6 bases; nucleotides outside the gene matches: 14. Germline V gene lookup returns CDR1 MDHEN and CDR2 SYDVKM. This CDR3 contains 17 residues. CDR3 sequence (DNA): TGTGCCAGCAGTTTGGGGCCGGGACAGGGAAGCCCGAAGACCCAGTACTTC. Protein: CASSLGPGQGSPKTQYF.

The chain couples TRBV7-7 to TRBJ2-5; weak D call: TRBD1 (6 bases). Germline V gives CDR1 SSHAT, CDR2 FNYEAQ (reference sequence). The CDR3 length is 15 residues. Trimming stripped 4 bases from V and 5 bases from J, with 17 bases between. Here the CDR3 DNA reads TGTGCCAGCAGCTACGAACAGGGCTTCCAGGAGACCCAGTACTTC. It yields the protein CASSYEQGFQETQYF.

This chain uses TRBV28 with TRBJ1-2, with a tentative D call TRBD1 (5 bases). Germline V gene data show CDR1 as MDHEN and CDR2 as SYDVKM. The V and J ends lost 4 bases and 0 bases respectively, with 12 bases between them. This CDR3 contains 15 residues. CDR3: CASSSRGKANYGYTF. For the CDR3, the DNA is TGTGCCAGCAGTTCTAGGGGAAAAGCTAACTATGGCTACACCTTC.

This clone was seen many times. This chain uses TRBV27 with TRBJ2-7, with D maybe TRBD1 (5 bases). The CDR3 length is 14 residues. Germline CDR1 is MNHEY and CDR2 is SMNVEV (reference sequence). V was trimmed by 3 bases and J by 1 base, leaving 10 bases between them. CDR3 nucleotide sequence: TGTGCCAGCAGTTTTAACAGGCAATCCTACGAGCAGTACTTC. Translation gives CASSFNRQSYEQYF.

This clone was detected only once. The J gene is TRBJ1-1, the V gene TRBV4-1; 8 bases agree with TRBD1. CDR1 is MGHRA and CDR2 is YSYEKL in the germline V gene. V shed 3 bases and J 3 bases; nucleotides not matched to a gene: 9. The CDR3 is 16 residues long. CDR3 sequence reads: CASSQGRQGFYTEAFF. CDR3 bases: TGCGCCAGCAGCCAGGGGAGACAGGGGTTCTACACTGAAGCTTTCTTT.

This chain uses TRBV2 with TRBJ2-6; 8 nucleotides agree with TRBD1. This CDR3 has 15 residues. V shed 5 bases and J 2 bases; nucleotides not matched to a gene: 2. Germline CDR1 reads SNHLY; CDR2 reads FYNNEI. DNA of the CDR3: TGTGCCAGCAGTCGGGGACAGGCTGGGGCCAACGTCCTGACTTTC. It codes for CASSRGQAGANVLTF.

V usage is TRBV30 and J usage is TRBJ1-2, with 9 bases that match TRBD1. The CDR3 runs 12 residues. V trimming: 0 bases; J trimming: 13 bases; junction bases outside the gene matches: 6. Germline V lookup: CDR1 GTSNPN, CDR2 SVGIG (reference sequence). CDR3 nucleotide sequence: TGTGCCTGGAGTGTACGCCGGGACAGGGCCACCTTC. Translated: CAWSVRRDRATF.

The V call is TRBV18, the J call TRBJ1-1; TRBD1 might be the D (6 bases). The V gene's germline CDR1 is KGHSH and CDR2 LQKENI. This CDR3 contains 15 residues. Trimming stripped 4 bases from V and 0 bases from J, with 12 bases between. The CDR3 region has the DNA TGTGCCAGCTCACAATCGACAGGACTGAACACTGAAGCTTTCTTT. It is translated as CASSQSTGLNTEAFF.

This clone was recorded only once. Here the CDR3 reads CASSQLLAGGNNEQFF. In DNA form, the CDR3 reads TGTGCCAGCAGCCAACTTCTAGCGGGGGGAAACAATGAGCAGTTCTTC. The V and J genes are TRBV5-4 and TRBJ2-1, with 11 bases aligning to TRBD2. The CDR3 runs 16 residues. The V segment lost 4 bases and the J segment 5 bases; nucleotides outside the gene matches: 8. Germline V CDR1 and CDR2: SGHNT, YYREEE (reference sequence).

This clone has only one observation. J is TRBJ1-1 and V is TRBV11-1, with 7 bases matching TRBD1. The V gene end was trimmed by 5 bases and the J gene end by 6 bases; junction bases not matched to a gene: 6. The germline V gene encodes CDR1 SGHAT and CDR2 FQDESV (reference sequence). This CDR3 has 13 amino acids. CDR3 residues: CASSHRGLPEAFF. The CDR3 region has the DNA TGTGCCAGCAGCCACAGGGGCCTTCCTGAAGCTTTCTTT.

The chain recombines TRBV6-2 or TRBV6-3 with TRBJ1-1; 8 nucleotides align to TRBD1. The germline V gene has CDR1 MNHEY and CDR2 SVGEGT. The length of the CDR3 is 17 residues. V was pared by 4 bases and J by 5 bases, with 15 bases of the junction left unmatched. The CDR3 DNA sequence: TGTGCCAGCAGTTCAACTCTGACAGGGGTACTAAGGACTGAAGCTTTCTTT. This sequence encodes CASSSTLTGVLRTEAFF.

CDR3 DNA: TGTGCCTGGAGCCTCTACACTGAAGCTTTCTTT. It yields the protein CAWSLYTEAFF. This chain connects TRBV30 to TRBJ1-1; D is unresolved. Trimming left V 3 bases short and J 3 bases short, with 5 bases between. CDR1 and CDR2 from the germline V gene are GTSNPN and SVGIG (reference sequence). The CDR3 is 11 amino acids.

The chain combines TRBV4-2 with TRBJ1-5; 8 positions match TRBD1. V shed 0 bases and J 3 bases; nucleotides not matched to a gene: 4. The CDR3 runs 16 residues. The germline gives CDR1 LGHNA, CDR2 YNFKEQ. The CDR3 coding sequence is TGTGCCAGCAGCCAAGAGGCGGGACAGGCCAATCAGCCCCAGCATTTT. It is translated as CASSQEAGQANQPQHF.

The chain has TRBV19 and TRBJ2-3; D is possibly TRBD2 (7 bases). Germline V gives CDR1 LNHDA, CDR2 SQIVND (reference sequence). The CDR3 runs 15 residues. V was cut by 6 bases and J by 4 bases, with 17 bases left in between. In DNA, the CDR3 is TGTGCCAGTAGGGGGGGGGCTAGCGTGGCAGATACGCAGTATTTT. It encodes CASRGGASVADTQYF.

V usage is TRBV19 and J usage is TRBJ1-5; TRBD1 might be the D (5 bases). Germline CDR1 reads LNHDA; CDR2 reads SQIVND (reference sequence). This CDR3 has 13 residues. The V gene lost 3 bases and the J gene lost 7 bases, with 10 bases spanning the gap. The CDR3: CASSIQGFQPQHF. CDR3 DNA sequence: TGTGCCAGTAGTATCCAGGGTTTCCAGCCCCAGCATTTT.

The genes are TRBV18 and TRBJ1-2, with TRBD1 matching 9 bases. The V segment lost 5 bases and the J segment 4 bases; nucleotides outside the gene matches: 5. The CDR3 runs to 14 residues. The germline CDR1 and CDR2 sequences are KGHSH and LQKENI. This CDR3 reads CASSSSDRGYGYTF. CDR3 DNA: TGTGCCAGCTCATCATCGGACAGGGGCTATGGCTACACCTTC.

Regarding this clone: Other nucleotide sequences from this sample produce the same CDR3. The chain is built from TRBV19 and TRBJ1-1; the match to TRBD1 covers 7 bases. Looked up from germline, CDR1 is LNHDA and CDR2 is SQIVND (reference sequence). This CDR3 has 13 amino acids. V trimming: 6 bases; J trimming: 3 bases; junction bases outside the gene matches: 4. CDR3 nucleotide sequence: TGTGCCAGTAGGATACAGGGGTACACTGAAGCTTTCTTT. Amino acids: CASRIQGYTEAFF.

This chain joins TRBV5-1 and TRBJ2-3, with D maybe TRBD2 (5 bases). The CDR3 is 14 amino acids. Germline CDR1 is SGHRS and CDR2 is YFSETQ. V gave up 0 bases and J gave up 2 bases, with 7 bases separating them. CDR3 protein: CASSLVLATDTQYF. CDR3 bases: TGCGCCAGCAGCTTGGTCCTAGCCACAGATACGCAGTATTTT.

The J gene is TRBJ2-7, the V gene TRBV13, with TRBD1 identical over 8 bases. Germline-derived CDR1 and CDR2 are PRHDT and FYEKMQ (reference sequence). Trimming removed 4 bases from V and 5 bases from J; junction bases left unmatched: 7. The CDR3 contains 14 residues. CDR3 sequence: CASSWKDRVHEQYF. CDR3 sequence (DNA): TGTGCCAGCAGCTGGAAGGACAGGGTCCACGAGCAGTACTTC.

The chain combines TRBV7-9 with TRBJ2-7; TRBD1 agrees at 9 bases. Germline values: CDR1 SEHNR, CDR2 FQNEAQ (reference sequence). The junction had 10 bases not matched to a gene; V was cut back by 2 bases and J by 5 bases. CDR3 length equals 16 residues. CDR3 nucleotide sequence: TGTGCCAGCAGCTTATTTCGGGGACAGGGTTCCCACGAGCAGTACTTC. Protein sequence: CASSLFRGQGSHEQYF.

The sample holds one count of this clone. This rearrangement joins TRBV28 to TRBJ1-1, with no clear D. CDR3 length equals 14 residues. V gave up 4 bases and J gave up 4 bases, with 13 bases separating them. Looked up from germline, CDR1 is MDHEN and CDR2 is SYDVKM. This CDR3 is CASSSAVFGTEAFF. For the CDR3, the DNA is TGTGCCAGCAGTTCCGCGGTTTTCGGCACTGAAGCTTTCTTT.

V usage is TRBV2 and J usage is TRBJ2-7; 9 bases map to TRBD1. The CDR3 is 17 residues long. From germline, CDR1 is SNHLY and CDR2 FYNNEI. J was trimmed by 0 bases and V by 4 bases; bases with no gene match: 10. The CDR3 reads CASSGEQGASFSYEQYF. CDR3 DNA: TGTGCCAGCAGTGGTGAACAGGGGGCCAGTTTCTCCTACGAGCAGTACTTC.